This TCR beta chain was sequenced during a study of T cell responses to AZD1222 COVID-19 vaccine. Sequenced by immunoSEQ multiplex PCR; TCRdb stores in-frame clones only, minus some. The sample has approximately 130,000 clones, approximately 88% seen once. V lost 10 bases and J 8 bases, leaving 18 bases between the germline ends. There are 14 residues in the CDR3. Per the germline V gene, CDR1 is MDHEN and CDR2 is SYDVKM. Comments on this clone: Its antigen is as yet unknown.

Study results and limitations: The donor cohort was predominantly white British with a female majority, and clonal diversity may have been underestimated. Unmutated variant regions are reportedly targeted by nearly half of spike-specific TCRs.

The TCR comes from an adult who received the AZD1222 COVID-19 vaccine. Sequencing was performed on peripheral blood, taken 28 days after the second AZD1222 dose. The chain employs TRBV28 and TRBJ1-6; tentative D call: TRBD1 (6 bases). The DNA of the CDR3 is TGTGCCATCGGCGCCCGGGGGCTGGATTCACCCCTCCACTTT. Its protein product is CAIGARGLDSPLHF. Filled out from reference TRBV28 and TRBJ1-6, the complete variable domain reads DVKVTQSSRYLVKRTGEKVFLECVQDMDHENMFWYRQDPGLGLRLIYFSYDVKMKEKGDIPEGYSVSREKKERFSLILESASTNQTSMYLCAIGARGLDSPLHFGNGTRLTVT.